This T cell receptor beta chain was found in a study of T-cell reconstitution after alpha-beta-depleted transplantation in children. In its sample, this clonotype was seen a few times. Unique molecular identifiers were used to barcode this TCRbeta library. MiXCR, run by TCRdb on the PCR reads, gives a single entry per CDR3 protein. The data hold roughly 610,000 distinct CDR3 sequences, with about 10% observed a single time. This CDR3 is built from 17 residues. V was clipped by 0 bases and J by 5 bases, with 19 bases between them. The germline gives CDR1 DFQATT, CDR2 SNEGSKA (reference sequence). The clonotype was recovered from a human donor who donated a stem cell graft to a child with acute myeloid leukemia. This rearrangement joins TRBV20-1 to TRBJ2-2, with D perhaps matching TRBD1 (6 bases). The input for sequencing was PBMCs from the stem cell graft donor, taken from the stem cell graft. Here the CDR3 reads CSARDSKQGEATGELFF. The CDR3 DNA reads TGCAGTGCTAGAGACTCCAAACAGGGAGAGGCAACCGGGGAGCTGTTTTTT.